These T cell receptor beta chains were read from a single sample in a study of shared clonotypes between healthy human individuals. Produced via immunoSEQ multiplex PCR; TCRdb's table is partial and in-frame only. The table has more than 2 million clones, roughly 94% seen once. Sequencing was carried out using naive CD8+ T cells sorted from blood. These receptors were obtained from a man in his late teens or twenties in good health. Both conserved end residues are part of each CDR3. The D gene is left open where the match is weak. Rows may omit the clone size; those that give it use once, few, many or a size class.

d_call j_call v_call clone_size cdr3_aa cdr3_nt
. TRBJ2-5 TRBV7-9 . CASSPLLETQYF TGTGCCAGCAGCCCCCTTTTGGAGACCCAGTACTTC
. TRBJ1-1 TRBV5-1 . CASSWSQGGATEAFF TGCGCCAGCAGCTGGTCCCAGGGAGGAGCAACTGAAGCTTTCTTT
. TRBJ1-5 TRBV11-2 . CASSLAAVSNQPQHF TGTGCCAGCAGCTTAGCCGCAGTCAGCAATCAGCCCCAGCATTTT
TRBD1 TRBJ1-1 TRBV7-8 . CASSSRDRGLSTEAFF TGTGCCAGCAGCTCGCGGGACAGGGGGCTTAGCACTGAAGCTTTCTTT
. TRBJ2-7 TRBV4-3 . CASSGVGEQYF TGCGCCAGCAGCGGGGTTGGGGAGCAGTACTTC
TRBD2 TRBJ2-1 TRBV29-1 once CSVYGTSGSRVNNEQFF TGCAGCGTTTACGGGACTAGCGGGAGTCGAGTGAACAATGAGCAGTTCTTC
TRBD2 TRBJ2-7 TRBV9 . CASSSGLAGYEQYF TGTGCCAGCAGCTCGGGGCTAGCGGGCTACGAGCAGTACTTC
. TRBJ2-7 TRBV6-5 once CASSYGQGRYEQYF TGTGCCAGCAGTTACGGGCAGGGAAGGTACGAGCAGTACTTC
. TRBJ1-2 TRBV25-1 . CASSGVNYGYTF TGTGCCAGCAGTGGGGTTAACTATGGCTACACCTTC
. TRBJ1-6 TRBV10-2 few CASSEFQGISPLHF TGCGCCAGCAGTGAGTTTCAGGGGATTTCACCCCTCCACTTT
. TRBJ2-3 TRBV29-1 . CSVEERWAVDTQYF TGCAGCGTTGAAGAGCGGTGGGCGGTAGATACGCAGTATTTT
. TRBJ2-7 TRBV29-1 . CSVGGQSYEQYF TGCAGCGTTGGAGGACAGTCCTACGAGCAGTACTTC
. TRBJ2-3 TRBV28 . CASSGTRERSTDTQYF TGTGCCAGCAGCGGGACACGGGAACGTAGCACAGATACGCAGTATTTT
TRBD1 TRBJ2-3 TRBV19 . CASSILGAGGDTQYF TGTGCCAGTAGTATACTTGGGGCAGGGGGCGATACGCAGTATTTT
. TRBJ1-1 TRBV5-5 . CASSDTGHKNTEAFF TGTGCCAGCAGCGATACGGGACACAAGAACACTGAAGCTTTCTTT
. TRBJ2-2 TRBV11-3 . CASSLGGQNTGELFF TGTGCCAGCAGCTTAGGGGGACAGAACACCGGGGAGCTGTTTTTT
. TRBJ1-1 TRBV19 . CASSIGGAVLLNTEAFF TGTGCCAGTAGTATAGGAGGGGCAGTTCTATTGAACACTGAAGCTTTCTTT
. TRBJ2-7 TRBV29-1 . CSVRGWAGSSYEQYF TGCAGCGTCCGGGGTTGGGCAGGGTCCTCCTACGAGCAGTACTTC
TRBD2 TRBJ2-7 TRBV18 . CASSPQRESYEQYF TGTGCCAGCTCACCTCAGCGGGAGTCCTACGAGCAGTACTTC
TRBD2 TRBJ2-1 TRBV5-6 once CASSGGLAGDQEQFF TGTGCCAGCAGCGGTGGACTAGCGGGGGATCAAGAGCAGTTCTTC
. TRBJ2-1 TRBV19 . CASKILPSYNEQFF TGTGCCAGTAAGATTCTCCCTTCCTACAATGAGCAGTTCTTC
TRBD2 TRBJ2-1 TRBV7-8 . CASSLGASGGYGEQFF TGTGCCAGCAGCTTAGGTGCTAGCGGGGGGTATGGCGAGCAGTTCTTC
TRBD1 TRBJ2-4 TRBV27 . CASSLSLTGVQYF TGTGCCAGCAGTTTATCCCTCACAGGGGTTCAGTACTTC
TRBD1 TRBJ2-7 TRBV6-5 . CASSYSKGQAVFEQYF TGTGCCAGCAGTTACTCGAAAGGACAGGCCGTTTTCGAGCAGTACTTC
. TRBJ2-7 TRBV7-8 . CASSPPATSYYEQYF TGTGCCAGCAGCCCCCCAGCGACATCTTACTACGAGCAGTACTTC
. TRBJ1-5 TRBV13 . CASSRGRNQPQHF TGTGCCAGCAGCAGGGGTAGAAATCAGCCCCAGCATTTT
. TRBJ2-7 TRBV7-6 . CASSLAGGTGEQYF TGTGCCAGCAGCTTAGCCGGGGGGACAGGCGAGCAGTACTTC